One TCR beta chain is described in this entry. Generated by immunoSEQ multiplex PCR, the TCRdb table keeps only in-frame clones and is missing some. Among under 35,000 clones listed, about 90% were seen once. The sample originates from a study of blood T cell repertoires in COVID-19. Study information: The study drew acute and convalescent COVID-19 samples from the United States, Italy and Spain. Sources were T cells, B-cell-depleted T cells, or PBMCs; the material itself was cDNA or gDNA.

V dropped 4 bases and J dropped 2 bases, with 8 bases sitting between them. The CDR3 is 12 amino acids. Germline assignment: CDR1 SQVTM and CDR2 ANQGSEA. The sample taken for sequencing was peripheral blood. The receptor's source is a human donor in a cohort sampled during active COVID-19. The chain joins TRBV29-1 to TRBJ1-1; D uncertain. CDR3 bases: TGCAGCGTTGCACCAGTTAACACTGAAGCTTTCTTT. This codes for CSVAPVNTEAFF.